This is a list of T cell receptor beta chains from one sample in a study of blood T cell repertoires in COVID-19. Clones were read by immunoSEQ multiplex PCR, and TCRdb kept only the in-frame ones, dropping some. The data show a few hundred thousand clones, approximately 90% seen once. What was sequenced was peripheral blood. The receptors were gathered from a man younger than 35 with active or convalescent COVID-19. The CDR3 runs from the conserved cysteine through the conserved F or W. The order of the fields is J gene, V gene, CDR3 length, D gene, clone size, CDR3 DNA, CDR3 protein. A D gene is named only where the DNA matches it firmly. Clone size is not always given. Where it is, it says once, few, many or a class for expanded clones.

>TRBJ2-1|TRBV29-1|13|NA|NA
TGCAGCGCGGACGACCCTTTCGGCAATGAGCAGTTCTTC
CSADDPFGNEQFF
>TRBJ1-2|TRBV29-1|14|TRBD1|NA
TGCAGCGCGAATCGACAGGGTGTCAACTATGGCTACACCTTC
CSANRQGVNYGYTF
>TRBJ1-1|TRBV11-2|13|TRBD1|NA
TGTGCCAGCACTCAACAGGGGGGGGCTGAAGCTTTCTTT
CASTQQGGAEAFF
>TRBJ1-4|TRBV7-9|14|TRBD1|NA
TGTGCCAGCAGTCCAGGGACAGAGAATGAAAAACTGTTTTTT
CASSPGTENEKLFF
>TRBJ1-2|TRBV4-2|16|NA|once
TGTGCCAGCAGCCATATTTCCGGCGGGGGCAGCTATGGCTACACCTTC
CASSHISGGGSYGYTF
>TRBJ2-1|TRBV5-8|17|NA|NA
TGTGCCAGCAGCTTGGACTCCGGGACATACTCCTACAATGAGCAGTTCTTC
CASSLDSGTYSYNEQFF
>TRBJ1-1|TRBV18|17|NA|once
TGTGCCAGCTCACCTCTACAGGGTAGGCGGCTGGGCACTGAAGCTTTCTTT
CASSPLQGRRLGTEAFF
>TRBJ2-1|TRBV6-5|14|NA|once
TGTGCCAGCAGGACTATTAACTCCTACAATGAGCAGTTCTTC
CASRTINSYNEQFF
>TRBJ1-4|TRBV7-9|16|NA|NA
TGTGCCAGCAGCTTGGGTGACAGCACAACTAATGAAAAACTGTTTTTT
CASSLGDSTTNEKLFF
>TRBJ1-2|TRBV3-1/TRBV3-2|13|TRBD1|NA
TGTGCCAGCAGCTTGGACAGGGAGGATGGCTACACCTTC
CASSLDREDGYTF
>TRBJ2-7|TRBV7-2|15|NA|NA
TGTGCCAGCAGCTCAGGTGGACTAAGGAGGTACGAGCAGTACTTC
CASSSGGLRRYEQYF
>TRBJ2-7|TRBV5-1|16|NA|NA
TGCGCCAGCAGCTTGGCGGGGACAAGGACATCCTACGAGCAGTACTTC
CASSLAGTRTSYEQYF
>TRBJ2-3|TRBV2|12|NA|NA
TGTGCCAGCAGCTTGAGCACAGATACGCAGTATTTT
CASSLSTDTQYF
>TRBJ2-3|TRBV7-6|19|TRBD2|once
TGTGCCAGCAGCTTAGAACTAGCGGGTACCCTTGATTTCGCAGATACGCAGTATTTT
CASSLELAGTLDFADTQYF
>TRBJ1-6|TRBV6-5|15|NA|NA
TGTGCCAGCAGTTACTCAGGGAGGATGCGTTCACCCCTCCACTTT
CASSYSGRMRSPLHF
>TRBJ2-5|TRBV7-8|15|TRBD2|NA
TGTGCCAGCAGCTTTAGCGGGGGCCTACAAGAGACCCAGTACTTC
CASSFSGGLQETQYF
>TRBJ2-5|TRBV24-1|14|NA|NA
TGTGCCACCAGTGATTTGGGGCAGAAAGAGACCCAGTACTTC
CATSDLGQKETQYF
>TRBJ1-5|TRBV27|15|TRBD1|NA
TGTGCCAGCAGTCCCGGTACAGGGGGTGGACAGCCCCAGCATTTT
CASSPGTGGGQPQHF
>TRBJ1-6|TRBV6-5|16|TRBD1|NA
TGTGCCAGCAGTTCACGACAGGGGTTTTATAATTCACCCCTCCACTTT
CASSSRQGFYNSPLHF
>TRBJ2-3|TRBV20-1|16|NA|once
TGCAGTGCTAGTCTCACCGGGACTCGACTCCGGCATACGCAGTATTTT
CSASLTGTRLRHTQYF
>TRBJ2-3|TRBV10-3|16|TRBD2|NA
TGTGCCATCAGTGAGTCGGCGGGGGGGATCACAGATACGCAGTATTTT
CAISESAGGITDTQYF
>TRBJ2-1|TRBV27|12|NA|NA
TGTGCCAGCAGGCAGGTGGTAAATGAGCAGTTCTTC
CASRQVVNEQFF
>TRBJ2-3|TRBV7-3|16|TRBD2|NA
TGTGCCAGCAGCATCAATCCGGGGACTAGCCCCGATACGCAGTATTTT
CASSINPGTSPDTQYF
>TRBJ1-2|TRBV5-6|13|TRBD1|few
TGTGCCAGCAGCCGGACAGGGGTTGTCGGCTACACCTTC
CASSRTGVVGYTF
>TRBJ2-2|TRBV7-9|11|NA|NA
TGTGTCAGCACCCCGACCGGGGAGCTGTTTTTT
CVSTPTGELFF
>TRBJ2-1|TRBV3-1/TRBV3-2|14|TRBD2|NA
TGTGCCAGCAACCCACGGACTAGCCCTAATGAGCAGTTCTTC
CASNPRTSPNEQFF
>TRBJ1-1|TRBV6-5|11|NA|NA
TGTGCCAGCAGTTACGGGACAGAAGCTTTCTTT
CASSYGTEAFF
>TRBJ1-1|TRBV27|15|TRBD1|NA
TGTGCCAGCAGTTTATCCCCAGGGGGGCGGACTGAAGCTTTCTTT
CASSLSPGGRTEAFF
>TRBJ2-2|TRBV24-1|14|NA|once
TGTGCCACCAGTGAATTGATGGCTGCCGGGGAGCTGTTTTTT
CATSELMAAGELFF
>TRBJ2-7|TRBV7-8|13|NA|few
TGTGCCAGCAGCGGCAGACGGGCCTACGAGCAGTACTTC
CASSGRRAYEQYF
>TRBJ2-7|TRBV19|13|NA|NA
TGTGCCAGTAGGCCCCCTACCTCCTACGAGCAGTACTTC
CASRPPTSYEQYF
>TRBJ1-6|TRBV6-1|15|NA|few
TGTGCCAGCAGTGAATACCGGACATACAATTCACCCCTCCACTTT
CASSEYRTYNSPLHF
>TRBJ2-1|TRBV5-1|20|TRBD2|NA
TGCGCCAGCAGCTTGGGTCGGCTAAGCGGGGGCGCTAGCTCCTACAATGAGCAGTTCTTC
CASSLGRLSGGASSYNEQFF
>TRBJ1-1|TRBV6-5|14|NA|NA
TGTGCCAGCAGTTACTCGATTAGCGACACTGAAGCTTTCTTT
CASSYSISDTEAFF
>TRBJ1-2|TRBV4-3|18|NA|NA
TGCGCCAGCAGCCAAGATCCCCAACTCAGAGACAGGACAAAAGGCTACACCTTC
CASSQDPQLRDRTKGYTF
>TRBJ1-2|TRBV25-1|14|TRBD1|NA
TGTGCCAGCAGTGGCACGACAGGGTTGGATGGCTACACCTTC
CASSGTTGLDGYTF
>TRBJ2-7|TRBV27|15|TRBD2|few
TGTGCCAGCAGTTTCCGGACTAGCGGGACGGGGGAGCAGTACTTC
CASSFRTSGTGEQYF
>TRBJ2-1|TRBV4-1|17|TRBD1|NA
TGCGCCAGCAGCCGAGGAGACAGGGGGATGCGACCCCATGAGCAGTTCTTC
CASSRGDRGMRPHEQFF
>TRBJ2-7|TRBV27|14|TRBD1|NA
TGTGCCAGCAGTTTAGTGACAGGGGTCGACGAGCAGTACTTC
CASSLVTGVDEQYF
>TRBJ1-2|TRBV10-3|17|NA|NA
TGTGCCATCAGTGACCCTGACAGACCGGGTTTAGTCTATGGCTACACCTTC
CAISDPDRPGLVYGYTF
>TRBJ1-2|TRBV5-8|12|NA|NA
TGTGCCAGCAGCTTGGCCGAGGCTGGCTACACCTTC
CASSLAEAGYTF
>TRBJ2-1|TRBV6-4|13|NA|NA
TGTGCCAGCTCCCCGAGCTCCTACAATGAGCAGTTCTTC
CASSPSSYNEQFF
>TRBJ2-5|TRBV6-5|12|NA|NA
TGTGCCAGCAACCGGCGGGAAGAGACCCAGTACTTC
CASNRREETQYF
>TRBJ2-3|TRBV5-4|14|NA|NA
TGTGCCAGCAGCTTGTTCCCCCACACAGATACGCAGTATTTT
CASSLFPHTDTQYF
>TRBJ1-2|TRBV27|15|NA|NA
TGTGCCAGCAGTTCCAGCGGAGGGCCCCTCTATGGCTACACCTTC
CASSSSGGPLYGYTF
>TRBJ2-1|TRBV7-2|15|NA|NA
TGTGCCAGCAGCTTAGGGACATACGCCTACAATGAGCAGTTCTTC
CASSLGTYAYNEQFF
>TRBJ1-5|TRBV5-8|15|NA|NA
TGTGCCAGCAGCTCGTATGACAGCTACCGTCAGCCCCAGCATTTT
CASSSYDSYRQPQHF
>TRBJ2-1|TRBV6-5|15|NA|NA
TGTGCCAGCAGTTACTTTACTTCACAGAACAATGAGCAGTTCTTC
CASSYFTSQNNEQFF
>TRBJ1-5|TRBV7-2|15|TRBD1|NA
TGTGCCAGCAGCCGCCAAACAGGGGGCCATCAGCCCCAGCATTTT
CASSRQTGGHQPQHF
>TRBJ1-2|TRBV6-6|13|NA|NA
TGTGCCAGCAGTTACTCCAGGGACTATGGCTACACCTTC
CASSYSRDYGYTF
>TRBJ1-5|TRBV19|12|NA|NA
TGTGCCAGTAGTATAGGAGGTCAGCCCCAGCATTTT
CASSIGGQPQHF
>TRBJ2-3|TRBV24-1|13|TRBD2|NA
TGTGCCACTAGACTAGCGGGCACAGATACGCAGTATTTT
CATRLAGTDTQYF
>TRBJ1-5|TRBV18|15|NA|NA
TGTGCCAGCTCACCACTCGACAGTAGCAATCAGCCCCAGCATTTT
CASSPLDSSNQPQHF
>TRBJ2-7|TRBV5-8|14|NA|NA
TGTGCCAGCAGCAGGGCGGGGGCGACCTACGAGCAGTACTTC
CASSRAGATYEQYF
>TRBJ2-3|TRBV5-5|19|TRBD2|NA
TGTGCCAGCAGCGACCAACTAGCGGGGGCCCGGTGGGGCACAGATACGCAGTATTTT
CASSDQLAGARWGTDTQYF